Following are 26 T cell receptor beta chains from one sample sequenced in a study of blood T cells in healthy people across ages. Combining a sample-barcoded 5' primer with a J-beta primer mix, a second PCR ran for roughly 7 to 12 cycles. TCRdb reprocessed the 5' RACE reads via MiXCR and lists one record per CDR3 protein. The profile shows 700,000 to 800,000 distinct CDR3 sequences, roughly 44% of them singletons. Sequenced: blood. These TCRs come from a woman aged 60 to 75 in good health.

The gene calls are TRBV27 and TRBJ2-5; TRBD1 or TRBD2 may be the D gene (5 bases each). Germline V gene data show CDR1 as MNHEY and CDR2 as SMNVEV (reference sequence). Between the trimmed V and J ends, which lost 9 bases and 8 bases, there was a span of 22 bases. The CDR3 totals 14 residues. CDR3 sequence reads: CASQLGTGKRTQYF. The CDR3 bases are TGTGCCAGTCAGCTGGGGACGGGCAAGAGAACCCAGTACTTC.

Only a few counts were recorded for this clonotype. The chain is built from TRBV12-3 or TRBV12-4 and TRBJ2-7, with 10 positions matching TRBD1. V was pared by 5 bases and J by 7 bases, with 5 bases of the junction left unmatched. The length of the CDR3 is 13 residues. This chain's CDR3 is CASSGTGESEQYF. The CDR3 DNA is TGTGCCAGCAGTGGGACAGGGGAAAGTGAGCAGTACTTC.

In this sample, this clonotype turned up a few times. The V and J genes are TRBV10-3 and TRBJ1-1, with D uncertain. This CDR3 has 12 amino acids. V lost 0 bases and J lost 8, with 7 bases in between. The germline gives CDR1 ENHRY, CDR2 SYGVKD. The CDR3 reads CAISESGREAFF. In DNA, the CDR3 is TGTGCCATCAGTGAGTCGGGCAGAGAAGCTTTCTTT.

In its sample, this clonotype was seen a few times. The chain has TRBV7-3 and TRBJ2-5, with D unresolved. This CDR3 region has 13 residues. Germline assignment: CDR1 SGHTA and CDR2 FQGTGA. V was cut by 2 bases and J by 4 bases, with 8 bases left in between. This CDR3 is CASSLDGLETQYF. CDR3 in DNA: TGTGCCAGCAGCTTAGATGGTTTAGAGACCCAGTACTTC.

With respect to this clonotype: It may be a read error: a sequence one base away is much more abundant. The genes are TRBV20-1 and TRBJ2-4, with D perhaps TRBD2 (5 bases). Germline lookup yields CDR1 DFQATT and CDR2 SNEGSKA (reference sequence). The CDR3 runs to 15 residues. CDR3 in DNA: TGCAGTGCACTACTAGGGTCCGGTGGCAAAAACGTTCAGTACTTC. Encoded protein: CSALLGSGGKNVQYF.

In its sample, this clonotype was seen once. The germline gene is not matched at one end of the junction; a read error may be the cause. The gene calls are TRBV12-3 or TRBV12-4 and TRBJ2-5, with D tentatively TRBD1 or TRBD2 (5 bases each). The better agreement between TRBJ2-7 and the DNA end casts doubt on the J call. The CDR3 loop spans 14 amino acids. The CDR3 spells CVSSPEGGGVEQYF. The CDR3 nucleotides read TGTGTCAGCAGCCCCGAGGGTGGGGGTGTCGAGCAGTACTTC.

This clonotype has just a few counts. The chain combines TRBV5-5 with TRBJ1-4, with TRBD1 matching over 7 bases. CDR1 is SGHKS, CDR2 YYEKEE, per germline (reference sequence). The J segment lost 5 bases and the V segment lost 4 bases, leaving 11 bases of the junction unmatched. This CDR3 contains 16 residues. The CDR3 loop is CASSPPPGTANEKLFF. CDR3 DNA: TGTGCCAGCAGCCCTCCCCCGGGGACAGCAAATGAAAAACTGTTTTTT.

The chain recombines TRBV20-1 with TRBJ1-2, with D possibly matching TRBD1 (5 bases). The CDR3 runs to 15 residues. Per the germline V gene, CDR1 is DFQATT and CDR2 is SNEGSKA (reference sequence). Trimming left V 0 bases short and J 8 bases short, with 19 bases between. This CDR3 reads CSARDRRSQVGGYTF. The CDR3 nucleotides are TGCAGTGCTAGAGATCGTAGGTCACAGGTGGGCGGCTACACCTTC.

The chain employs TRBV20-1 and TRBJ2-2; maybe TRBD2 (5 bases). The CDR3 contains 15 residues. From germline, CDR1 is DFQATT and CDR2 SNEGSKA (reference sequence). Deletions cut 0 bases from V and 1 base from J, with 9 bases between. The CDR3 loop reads CSAREGRLNTGELFF. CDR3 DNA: TGCAGTGCTAGAGAGGGGAGACTGAACACCGGGGAGCTGTTTTTT.

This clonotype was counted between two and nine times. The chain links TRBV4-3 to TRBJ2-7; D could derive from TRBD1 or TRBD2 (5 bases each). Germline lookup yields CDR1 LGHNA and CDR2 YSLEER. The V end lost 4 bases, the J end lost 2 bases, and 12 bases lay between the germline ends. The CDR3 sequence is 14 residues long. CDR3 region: CASSPKRGPYEQYF. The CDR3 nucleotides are TGCGCCAGCAGCCCGAAGAGGGGTCCCTACGAGCAGTACTTC.

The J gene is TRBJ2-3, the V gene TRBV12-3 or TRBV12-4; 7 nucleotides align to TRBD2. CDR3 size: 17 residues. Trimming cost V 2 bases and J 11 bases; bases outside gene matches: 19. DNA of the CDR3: TGTGCCAGCAGTTTATCGGGCGGGGGAGTGAAAACAGATGTGCAGTATTTT. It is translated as CASSLSGGGVKTDVQYF.

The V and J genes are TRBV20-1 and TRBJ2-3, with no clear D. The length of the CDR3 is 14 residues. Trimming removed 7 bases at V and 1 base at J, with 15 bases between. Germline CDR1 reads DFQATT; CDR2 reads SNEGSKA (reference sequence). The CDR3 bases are TGCAGTGTCAGTATCCGACAAGGCACAGATACGCAGTATTTT. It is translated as CSVSIRQGTDTQYF.

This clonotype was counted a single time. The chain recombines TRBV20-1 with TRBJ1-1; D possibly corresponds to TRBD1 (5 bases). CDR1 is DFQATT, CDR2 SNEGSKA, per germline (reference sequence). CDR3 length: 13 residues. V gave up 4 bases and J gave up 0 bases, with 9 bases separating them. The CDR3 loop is CSATRGLNTEAFF. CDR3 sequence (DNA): TGCAGTGCTACTCGGGGACTGAACACTGAAGCTTTCTTT.

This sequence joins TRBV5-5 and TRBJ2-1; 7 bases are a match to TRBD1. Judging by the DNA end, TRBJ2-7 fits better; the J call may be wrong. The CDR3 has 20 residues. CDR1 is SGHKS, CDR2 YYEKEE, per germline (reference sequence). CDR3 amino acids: CASSINPGQLLGGPYNEQYF. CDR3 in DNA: TGTGCCAGCAGCATAAACCCGGGACAGCTACTAGGCGGGCCTTACAATGAGCAGTACTTC.

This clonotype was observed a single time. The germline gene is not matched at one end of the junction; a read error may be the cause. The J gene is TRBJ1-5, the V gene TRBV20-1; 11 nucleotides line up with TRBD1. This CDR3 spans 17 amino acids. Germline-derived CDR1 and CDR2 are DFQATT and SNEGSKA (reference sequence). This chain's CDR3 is CSARTGGPHRSNQPRHF. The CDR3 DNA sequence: TGCAGCGCTCGGACAGGGGGCCCGCATCGATCCAATCAGCCCCGGCATTTT.

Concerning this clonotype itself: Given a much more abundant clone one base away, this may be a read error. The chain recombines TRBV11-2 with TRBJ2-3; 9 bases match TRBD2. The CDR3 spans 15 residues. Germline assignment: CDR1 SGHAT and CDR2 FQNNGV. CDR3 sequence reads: CASGFLAGFTDTQYF. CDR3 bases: TGTGCCAGCGGCTTCCTAGCGGGGTTCACAGATACGCAGTATTTT.

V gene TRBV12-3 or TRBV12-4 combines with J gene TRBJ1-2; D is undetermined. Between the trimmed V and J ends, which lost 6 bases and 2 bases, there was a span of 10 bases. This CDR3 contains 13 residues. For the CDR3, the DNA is TGTGCCAGCAGCAGACACTCCAACTATGGCTACACCTTC. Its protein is CASSRHSNYGYTF.

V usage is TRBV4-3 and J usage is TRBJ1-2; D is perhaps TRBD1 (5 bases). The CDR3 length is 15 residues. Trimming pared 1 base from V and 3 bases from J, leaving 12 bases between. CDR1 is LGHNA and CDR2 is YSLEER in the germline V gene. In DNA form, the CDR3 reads TGCGCCAGCAGCCAAGGGGTGCCGGGGGACTATGGCTACACCTTC. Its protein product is CASSQGVPGDYGYTF.

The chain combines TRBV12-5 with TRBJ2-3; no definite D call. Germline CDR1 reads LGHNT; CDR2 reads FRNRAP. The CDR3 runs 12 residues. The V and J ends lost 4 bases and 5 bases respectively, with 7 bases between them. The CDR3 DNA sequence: TGTGCTAGTGGTTCTCAAGTAGATACGCAGTATTTT. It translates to CASGSQVDTQYF. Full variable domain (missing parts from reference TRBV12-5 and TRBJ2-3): DARVTQTPRHKVTEMGQEVTMRCQPILGHNTVFWYRQTMMQGLELLAYFRNRAPLDDSGMPKDRFSAEMPDATLATLKIQPSEPRDSAVYFCASGSQVDTQYFGPGTRLTVL.

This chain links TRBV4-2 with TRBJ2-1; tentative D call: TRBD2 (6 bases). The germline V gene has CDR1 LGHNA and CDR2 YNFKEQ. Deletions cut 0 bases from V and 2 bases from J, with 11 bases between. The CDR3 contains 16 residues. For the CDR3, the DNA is TGTGCCAGCAGCCAAGACCGGGGGAGTCCCTACAATGAGCAGTTCTTC. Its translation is CASSQDRGSPYNEQFF.

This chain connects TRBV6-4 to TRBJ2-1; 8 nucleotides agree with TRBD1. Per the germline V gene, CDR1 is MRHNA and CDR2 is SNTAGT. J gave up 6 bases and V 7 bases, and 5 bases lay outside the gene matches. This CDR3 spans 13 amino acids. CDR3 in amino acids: CASIGQGGNEQFF. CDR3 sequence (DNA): TGTGCCAGCATTGGACAGGGCGGCAATGAGCAGTTCTTC.

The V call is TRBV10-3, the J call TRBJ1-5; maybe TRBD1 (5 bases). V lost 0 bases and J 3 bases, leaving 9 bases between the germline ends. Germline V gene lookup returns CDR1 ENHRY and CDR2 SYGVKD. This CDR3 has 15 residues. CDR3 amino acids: CAISESGGNNQPQHF. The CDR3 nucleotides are TGTGCCATCAGTGAGTCCGGGGGAAACAATCAGCCCCAGCATTTT.

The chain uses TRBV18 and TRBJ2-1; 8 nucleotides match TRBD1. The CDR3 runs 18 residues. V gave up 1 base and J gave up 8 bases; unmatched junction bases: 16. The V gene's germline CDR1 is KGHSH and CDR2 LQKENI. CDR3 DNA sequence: TGTGCCAGCTCACCACAGAACAAGGCAGGGGGCATCGTTGATGAGCAGTTCTTC. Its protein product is CASSPQNKAGGIVDEQFF.

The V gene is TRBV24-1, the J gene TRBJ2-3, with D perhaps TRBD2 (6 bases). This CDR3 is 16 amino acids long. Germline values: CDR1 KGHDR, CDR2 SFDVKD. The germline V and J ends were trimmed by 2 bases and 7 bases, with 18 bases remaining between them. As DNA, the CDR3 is TGTGCCACCAGTGATTGGGCTGGCGGGAAGGGGAATACGCAGTATTTT. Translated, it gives CATSDWAGGKGNTQYF.

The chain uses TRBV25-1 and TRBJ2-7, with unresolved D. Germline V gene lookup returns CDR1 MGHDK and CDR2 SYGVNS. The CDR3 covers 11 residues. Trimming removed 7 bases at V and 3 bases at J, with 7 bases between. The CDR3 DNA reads TGTGCCAGCACTGGATTCTACGAGCAGTACTTC. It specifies CASTGFYEQYF.

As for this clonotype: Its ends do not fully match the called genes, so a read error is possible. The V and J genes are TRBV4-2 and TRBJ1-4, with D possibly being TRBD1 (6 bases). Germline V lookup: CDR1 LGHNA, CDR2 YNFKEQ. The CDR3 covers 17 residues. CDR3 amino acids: CASSQDWGHPANEKLFF. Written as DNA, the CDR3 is TGTGCCAGCAGCCAAGACTGGGGACATCCAGCTAATGAAAAGCTGTTTTTT.